The 26 T cell receptor beta chains given below trace back to one sample, sequenced in a study of OX40 agonist ivuxolimab in advanced cancers. Sequencing used immunoSEQ multiplex PCR; TCRdb keeps in-frame clones, though not all of them. Of 70,000 to 90,000 clones in the sample, over 85% were seen once. The input for sequencing was CD4+ or CD8+ T cells sorted from blood, taken in a trial of the OX40 agonist ivuxolimab. The receptors come from an adult with an advanced solid tumor such as melanoma, head and neck, liver or kidney cancer.

The J gene is TRBJ2-2, the V gene TRBV7-9; 8 nucleotides line up with TRBD2. Germline V gene lookup returns CDR1 SEHNR and CDR2 FQNEAQ (reference sequence). The V gene end was trimmed by 3 bases and the J gene end by 7 bases; junction bases not matched to a gene: 7. The CDR3 totals 15 residues. The CDR3 reads CASSFQLAGIGELFF. CDR3 sequence (DNA): TGTGCCAGCAGCTTCCAGCTAGCGGGCATCGGGGAGCTGTTTTTT.

The V call is TRBV7-9, the J call TRBJ2-1; TRBD1 might be the D (6 bases). V was pared by 5 bases and J by 4 bases, with 15 bases between. In germline, CDR1 is SEHNR, CDR2 FQNEAQ (reference sequence). This CDR3 has 15 residues. The CDR3 loop reads CASSPRGSSYNEQFF. The CDR3 region has the DNA TGTGCCAGCAGCCCCAGGGGATCCTCGTACAATGAGCAGTTCTTC.

The rearrangement links TRBV14 to TRBJ2-5; no reliable D call. The CDR3 sequence is 13 residues long. Germline V gives CDR1 SGHDN, CDR2 FVKESK. Trimming pared 2 bases from V and 2 bases from J, leaving 6 bases between. The CDR3 DNA reads TGTGCCAGCAGCCAACAGCTACAAGAGACCCAGTACTTC. It translates to CASSQQLQETQYF.

J is TRBJ2-7 and V is TRBV21-1; the table's TRBD1 call for D was not verified on the DNA. TRBV21-1 is a pseudogene segment. The CDR3 extends over 15 amino acids. The CDR3 here is CASTTTGGQSYEQYF. The CDR3 DNA reads as TGTGCCAGCACCACGACAGGGGGCCAATCCTACGAGCAGTACTTC.

The genes are TRBV29-1 and TRBJ1-4; 8 bases are shared with TRBD1. Trimming took 2 bases from V and 6 from J; bases not matched to a gene: 5. Germline assignment: CDR1 SQVTM and CDR2 ANQGSEA. The CDR3 runs to 14 residues. CDR3 sequence: CSVENTGGDEKLFF. As DNA, the CDR3 is TGCAGCGTTGAAAACACAGGGGGGGATGAAAAACTGTTTTTT.

This chain uses TRBV2 with TRBJ2-7; unclear D gene. The CDR3 covers 11 residues. Germline-derived CDR1 and CDR2 are SNHLY and FYNNEI. Trimming shortened V by 6 bases and J by 2 bases, and 5 bases separated the two germline ends. CDR3 in DNA: TGTGCCAGCAGGCAGACCTACGAGCAGTACTTC. It specifies CASRQTYEQYF.

The chain couples TRBV7-7 to TRBJ1-1; a possible D gene is TRBD1 (5 bases). Deletions cut 4 bases from V and 4 bases from J, with 10 bases between. The CDR3 has 13 amino acids. Germline loops: CDR1 SSHAT, CDR2 FNYEAQ (reference sequence). CDR3 amino acids: CASSSSRGTEAFF. The CDR3 bases are TGTGCCAGCAGCTCCTCTAGGGGCACTGAAGCTTTCTTT.

The V and J genes are TRBV28 and TRBJ1-1; 7 bases are a match to TRBD1. The length of the CDR3 is 14 residues. Trimming removed 7 bases from V and 7 bases from J; junction bases left unmatched: 12. Germline lookup yields CDR1 MDHEN and CDR2 SYDVKM. The CDR3 is CASKWGGGDGEAFF. As DNA, the CDR3 is TGTGCCAGCAAGTGGGGAGGGGGCGACGGTGAAGCTTTCTTT.

The genes are TRBV5-1 and TRBJ2-3; D uncertain. This CDR3 is built from 13 residues. V was pared by 0 bases and J by 6 bases, with 8 bases between. Germline assignment: CDR1 SGHRS and CDR2 YFSETQ. The chain's CDR3 is CASSLDVSDTQYF. CDR3 bases: TGCGCCAGCAGCTTGGACGTATCGGATACGCAGTATTTT.

The chain has TRBV18 and TRBJ2-3, with D possibly being TRBD2 (5 bases). V lost 3 bases and J 5 bases, leaving 12 bases between the germline ends. The CDR3 is made up of 14 amino acids. Germline values: CDR1 KGHSH, CDR2 LQKENI. The CDR3 loop reads CASSPQGREDTQYF. The CDR3, as DNA: TGTGCCAGCTCACCGCAAGGACGGGAAGATACGCAGTATTTT.

The chain combines TRBV2 with TRBJ1-6, with TRBD1 matching over 8 bases. The ends lost 4 bases at V and 11 bases at J; junction bases unmatched: 7. Germline CDR1 SNHLY, CDR2 FYNNEI. This CDR3 is 14 amino acids long. CDR3 nucleotide sequence: TGTGCCAGCAGTGGGACAGGGCGGGATACACCCCTCCACTTT. As protein: CASSGTGRDTPLHF.

The chain recombines TRBV2 with TRBJ2-1; D call uncertain. V lost 2 bases and J lost 14, with 10 bases in between. CDR3 length equals 11 residues. The V gene's germline CDR1 is SNHLY and CDR2 FYNNEI. The CDR3 protein is CASSEKASEFF. The CDR3 DNA reads as TGTGCCAGCAGTGAAAAGGCTAGTGAGTTCTTC.

V and J are TRBV18 and TRBJ2-5; D is ambiguous. This CDR3 contains 13 residues. Trimming took 0 bases from V and 1 from J, leaving 3 bases between them. The V gene's germline CDR1 is KGHSH and CDR2 LQKENI. The CDR3 DNA is TGTGCCAGCTCACCACCCATCCAAGAGACCCAGTACTTC. Protein product: CASSPPIQETQYF.

The rearrangement links TRBV5-1 to TRBJ1-1, with D tentatively TRBD1 (6 bases). The V gene's germline CDR1 is SGHRS and CDR2 YFSETQ. This CDR3 is 13 amino acids long. V lost 0 bases to trimming and J lost 7 bases, with 10 bases between them. DNA of the CDR3: TGCGCCAGCAGCTTGGGGGGGCAAGGTGAAGCTTTCTTT. It specifies CASSLGGQGEAFF.

The count of this clone is one. The CDR3 here is CASSFNRVEQYF. CDR3 in DNA: TGTGCCAGCAGCTTTAACAGGGTCGAGCAGTACTTC. This chain connects TRBV11-2 to TRBJ2-5; TRBD1 is a possible D gene (6 bases). Near its end, the DNA agrees better with TRBJ2-7, so the J call may be wrong. Germline CDR1 and CDR2: SGHAT and FQNNGV. The CDR3 is 12 amino acids.

The chain joins TRBV28 to TRBJ1-2, with TRBD1 as a possible D gene (6 bases). The CDR3 runs to 14 residues. Trimming took 2 bases from V and 4 from J, leaving 11 bases between them. The germline CDR1 and CDR2 sequences are MDHEN and SYDVKM. CDR3 nucleotides: TGTGCCAGCAGTTTAGGACAGCGTGTCTATGGCTACACCTTC. It yields the protein CASSLGQRVYGYTF.

The chain combines TRBV5-4 with TRBJ1-2; TRBD1 might be the D (6 bases). Per germline, CDR1 SGHNT and CDR2 YYREEE (reference sequence). This CDR3 region has 13 residues. V lost 0 bases and J lost 6, with 9 bases in between. CDR3 sequence (DNA): TGTGCCAGCAGCTTGGCAGGGGAAAATGGCTACACCTTC. It codes for CASSLAGENGYTF.

This sequence joins TRBV29-1 and TRBJ2-3, with 12 bases aligning to TRBD2. Looked up from germline, CDR1 is SQVTM and CDR2 is ANQGSEA. Trimming took 6 bases from V and 5 from J; bases not matched to a gene: 6. This CDR3 has 14 amino acids. The CDR3 bases are TGCAGCGTGCCTAGCGGGGGGGTGGGAGATACGCAGTATTTT. This encodes CSVPSGGVGDTQYF.

The chain joins TRBV27 to TRBJ2-1, with 10 bases aligning to TRBD2. The junction had 3 bases not matched to a gene; V was cut back by 3 bases and J by 4 bases. CDR1 MNHEY and CDR2 SMNVEV come from the germline V gene (reference sequence). This CDR3 has 15 residues. For the CDR3, the DNA is TGTGCCAGCAGTTTCGAGCGGGGGGGGTACAATGAGCAGTTCTTC. Its protein product is CASSFERGGYNEQFF.

CDR3 in amino acids: CASTSRPAGGRAGELFF. Written as DNA, the CDR3 is TGTGCCAGCACTTCACGTCCAGCGGGGGGCCGGGCCGGGGAGCTGTTTTTT. This chain links TRBV27 with TRBJ2-2, with 9 positions matching TRBD2. This CDR3 comprises 17 residues. J lost 6 bases, V lost 7 bases, and 15 bases had no gene match. The germline CDR1 and CDR2 sequences are MNHEY and SMNVEV (reference sequence).

The CDR3 spells CASSLGLGGGTRNEQFF. The CDR3 nucleotides read TGTGCCAGCAGCTTAGGACTCGGCGGGGGGACTAGGAATGAGCAGTTCTTC. This chain joins TRBV7-2 and TRBJ2-1, with 8 nucleotides matching TRBD2. The CDR3 contains 17 residues. Trimming at V came to 1 base and at J to 7 bases, leaving 12 bases not matched to a gene. Germline assignment: CDR1 SGHTA and CDR2 FQGNSA.

This clone was observed a handful of times. J is TRBJ2-7 and V is TRBV21-1; TRBD1, the table's D call, was not compared with the DNA. TRBV21-1 corresponds to a pseudogene. The CDR3 totals 13 residues. CDR3 coding DNA: TGTGCCAGCCGGACAGGGACTAATTACGAGCAGTACTTC. This gives the protein CASRTGTNYEQYF.

The CDR3 loop is CASSLQGAVGTEAFF. The CDR3 bases are TGTGCCAGCAGCTTGCAGGGGGCTGTCGGCACTGAAGCTTTCTTT. The genes are TRBV7-9 and TRBJ1-1; TRBD1 matches 8 bases. Unmatched junction bases numbered 7, after V lost 3 bases and J lost 4 bases. The germline V gene encodes CDR1 SEHNR and CDR2 FQNEAQ (reference sequence). The CDR3 runs to 15 residues.

The J gene is TRBJ1-2, the V gene TRBV9; TRBD1 aligns across 8 bases. The ends lost 2 bases at V and 4 bases at J; junction bases unmatched: 7. This CDR3 comprises 15 residues. Germline V CDR1 and CDR2: SGDLS, YYNGEE. The CDR3 sequence: CASSVGQAWAYGYTF. Here the CDR3 DNA reads TGTGCCAGCAGCGTGGGACAGGCCTGGGCCTATGGCTACACCTTC.

With respect to this clone: One end of the junction fails to match germline, which may point to a read error. The chain couples TRBV5-1 to TRBJ2-1, with a weak D call TRBD1 (6 bases). The length of the CDR3 is 16 residues. The germline gives CDR1 SGHRS, CDR2 YFSETQ. CDR3 amino acids: CASSSGRTANYDEQFF. The CDR3 DNA reads TGCGCCAGCAGCTCAGGTCGGACAGCCAACTACGATGAGCAGTTCTTC.

The chain recombines TRBV5-1 with TRBJ1-2; D might be TRBD1 (5 bases). The CDR3 sequence is 14 residues long. CDR1 and CDR2 (germline): SGHRS, YFSETQ. V lost 2 bases to trimming and J lost 0 bases, with 8 bases between them. CDR3 DNA sequence: TGCGCCAGCAGCTTCGGGACCACTAACTATGGCTACACCTTC. Protein product: CASSFGTTNYGYTF.